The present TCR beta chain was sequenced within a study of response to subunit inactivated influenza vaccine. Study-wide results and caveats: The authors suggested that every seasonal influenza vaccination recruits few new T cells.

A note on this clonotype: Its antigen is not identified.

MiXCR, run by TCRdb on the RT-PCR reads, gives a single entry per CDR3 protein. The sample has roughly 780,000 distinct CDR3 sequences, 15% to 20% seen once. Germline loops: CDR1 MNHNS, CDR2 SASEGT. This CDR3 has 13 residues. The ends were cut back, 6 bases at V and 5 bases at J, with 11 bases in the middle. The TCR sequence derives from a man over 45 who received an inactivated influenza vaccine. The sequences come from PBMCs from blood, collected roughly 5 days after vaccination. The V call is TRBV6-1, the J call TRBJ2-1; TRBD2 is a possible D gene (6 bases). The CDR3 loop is CASRGTVNNEQFF. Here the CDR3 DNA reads TGTGCCAGCAGGGGGACTGTGAACAATGAGCAGTTCTTC.